Below, one T cell receptor (beta chain) is given with its context. What antigen it recognizes has not been identified. It has no much larger one-base neighbor in the sample; base qualities were not kept. Other DNA sequences in this sample translate to the same CDR3. Using the deep immunoSEQ assay, TCR CDR3 regions were amplified from genomic DNA by multiplex PCR. For each cell subset, the extracted genomic DNA was distributed evenly across all wells of several immunoSEQ 96-well plates, and each plate served as one replicate. For sorted subsets, approximately 210 ng of genomic DNA, equivalent to 30,000 or so T cell genomes, went into each replicate PCR. The purified libraries were quantified using a Qubit 3.0 fluorometer, sized with a Bioanalyzer 2100, and then quantified again using the KAPA Library Quantification kit. A separate single-read 150-cycle Illumina NextSeq 550 flow cell was used to sequence each immunoSEQ 96-well plate. Concerning the study's data processing: Because the immunoSEQ output included only junctional sequences and no quality scores, the filtering could not be the same as the filtering used for full-length reads. Sequences were annotated with PyIR, a Python wrapper for IgBLAST v1.9, and V/J genes and CDR3 were assigned using IMGT germline references. Reads were removed for weak V/J assignments (E-value above 1e-6), missing CDR3, stop codons, out-of-frame junctions, or ambiguous translated residues. A V3J clonotype was defined by an identical inferred V gene, J gene, and CDR3 amino acid sequence. Percentage overlap between repertoires was calculated by dividing the number of shared unique clonotypes by the size of the smaller repertoire. Three approaches were used to assess repertoire richness: RTK rarefaction, the Chao1 estimator, and Recon v2.1 estimates of unobserved clonotypes. For all TCRbeta clonotypes obtained by the gDNA method from a handful of donors, generation probabilities were computed with OLGA. The immuneACCESS repertoire file appears here via TCRdb, limited to in-frame rearrangements. These files lack a portion of the clones; in checked studies, under half of the deficit traces to unresolved V genes, and the cause of the others is not known. The D gene and trimming were derived from the DNA, and the V and J assignments and clone size from that table. The table for this sample lists fewer than 850,000 clones; about two thirds of them were counted only once. The leading ten clones occupy under 2% of the sample.

These data belong to a study of shared clonotypes between healthy human individuals (dated by TCRdb to between 2020 and 2021). Describing the broader study: The cohort included three men and a couple of women between 18 and 49 years of age. Per donor, three plates each were used for CD4 naive and CD4 memory, two for CD8 naive, and one for CD8 memory. Blood TCR repertoires of 5 or 6 healthy adults were deeply sequenced to estimate repertoire size and the extent of clonotype sharing between individuals. Different laboratories and diverse techniques were used to prepare libraries and sequence TCR repertoires, to increase sequencing depth and limit assay-specific biases. Per donor, leukapheresis produced somewhere between about 0.8 and 9 billion PBMCs.

The donors were healthy, HIV-negative adults with no recently reported acute infections or vaccinations. Only Caucasian adults living in Nashville, Tennessee, USA were represented among the donors. CD4+ T cells were enriched through magnetic negative selection, after which naive cells were positively selected on CD45RA and the remaining negative fraction served as the memory subset. Blood was obtained by leukapheresis, after which PBMCs were separated by Ficoll-Histopaque density gradient centrifugation and cryopreserved in liquid nitrogen vapor phase. Analytical flow cytometry was used to check the purity and quantity of every magnetically sorted T cell population. Genomic DNA was isolated from every sorted fraction and measured by UV absorbance on a Nanodrop 2000c. V gives up 7 bases and J gives up 0 bases, and the segment between their germline ends measures 9 bases. The CDR3, from cysteine to phenylalanine, totals 14 residues. The sequence is cut down to CDR3 DNA, 42 bases in frame from base 1. CDR1 and CDR2 (LNHDA, SQIVND) derive from the germline V gene (reference sequence).

What the research found in general, with its limitations: Because the study included a small number of donors, the genetic and exposure-history diversity represented was limited. Rarefaction of sorted-subset datasets indicated incomplete sequencing despite the large sequencing depth. Based on pairwise subsampling, the degree of clonotype sharing among donors was expected to be affected by sequencing depth. Approximately 5% of naive CD4, around 4% of naive CD8, 2.3% of memory CD4, and about 0.4% of memory CD8 clonotypes were shared across several donors. Estimated clonotype richness was generally larger for naive than for memory subsets. Compared with non-shared clonotypes, the clonotypes found in all four sorted-subset donors had higher generation probabilities. Sampling was restricted to blood, and TCR repertoires in tissues likely differ from the TCR repertoires found in blood.

The source of this sequence is a woman in her 30s in good health. This chain is built from TRBV19 and TRBJ2-2; no D gene can be assigned with confidence. The sample was memory CD4+ T cells sorted from blood. The cell subset or site tag for this specimen amounts to: CD45RA-negative fraction. The CDR3: CASIRKANTGELFF. The DNA sequence reads TGTGCCAGTATTCGGAAGGCGAACACCGGGGAGCTGTTTTTT. Beyond the CDR3, the reference TRBV19 and TRBJ2-2 genes provide the residues; the full variable domain reads: DGGITQSPKYLFRKEGQNVTLSCEQNLNHDAMYWYRQDPGQGLRLIYYSQIVNDFQKGDIAEGYSVSREKKESFPLTVTSAQKNPTAFYLCASIRKANTGELFFGEGSRLTVL.